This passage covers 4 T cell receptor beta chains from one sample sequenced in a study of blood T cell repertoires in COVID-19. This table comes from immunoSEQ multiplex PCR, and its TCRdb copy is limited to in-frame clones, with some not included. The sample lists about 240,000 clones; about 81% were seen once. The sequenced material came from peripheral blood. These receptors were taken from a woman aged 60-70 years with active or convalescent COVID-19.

Here the CDR3 DNA reads TGTGCCAGCAATGTAGGGGTAGGCTACACCTTC. Translating gives CASNVGVGYTF. The chain employs TRBV2 and TRBJ1-2; weak D call: TRBD1 (5 bases). CDR1 SNHLY and CDR2 FYNNEI come from the germline V gene. This CDR3 has 11 amino acids. V was shortened by 7 bases and J by 8 bases, with 11 bases between the two germline ends.

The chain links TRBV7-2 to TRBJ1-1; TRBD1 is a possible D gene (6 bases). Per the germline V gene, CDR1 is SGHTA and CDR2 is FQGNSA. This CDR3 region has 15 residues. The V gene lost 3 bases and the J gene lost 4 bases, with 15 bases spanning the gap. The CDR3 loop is CASSLVGGASTEAFF. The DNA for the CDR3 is TGTGCCAGCAGCTTGGTTGGGGGGGCCTCCACTGAAGCTTTCTTT.

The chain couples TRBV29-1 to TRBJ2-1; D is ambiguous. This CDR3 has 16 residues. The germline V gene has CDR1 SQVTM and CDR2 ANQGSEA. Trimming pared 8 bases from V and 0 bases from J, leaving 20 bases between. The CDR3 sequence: CSTRSPPRRSYNEQFF. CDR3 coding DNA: TGCAGCACCCGGAGCCCCCCGCGGCGCTCCTACAATGAGCAGTTCTTC.

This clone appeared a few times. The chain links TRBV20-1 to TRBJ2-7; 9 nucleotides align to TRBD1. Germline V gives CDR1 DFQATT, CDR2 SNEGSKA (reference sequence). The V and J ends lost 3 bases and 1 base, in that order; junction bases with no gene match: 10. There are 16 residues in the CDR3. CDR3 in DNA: TGCAGTGCTAGTTACGGGGGGACAGGGCCATCCTACGAGCAGTACTTC. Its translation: CSASYGGTGPSYEQYF.